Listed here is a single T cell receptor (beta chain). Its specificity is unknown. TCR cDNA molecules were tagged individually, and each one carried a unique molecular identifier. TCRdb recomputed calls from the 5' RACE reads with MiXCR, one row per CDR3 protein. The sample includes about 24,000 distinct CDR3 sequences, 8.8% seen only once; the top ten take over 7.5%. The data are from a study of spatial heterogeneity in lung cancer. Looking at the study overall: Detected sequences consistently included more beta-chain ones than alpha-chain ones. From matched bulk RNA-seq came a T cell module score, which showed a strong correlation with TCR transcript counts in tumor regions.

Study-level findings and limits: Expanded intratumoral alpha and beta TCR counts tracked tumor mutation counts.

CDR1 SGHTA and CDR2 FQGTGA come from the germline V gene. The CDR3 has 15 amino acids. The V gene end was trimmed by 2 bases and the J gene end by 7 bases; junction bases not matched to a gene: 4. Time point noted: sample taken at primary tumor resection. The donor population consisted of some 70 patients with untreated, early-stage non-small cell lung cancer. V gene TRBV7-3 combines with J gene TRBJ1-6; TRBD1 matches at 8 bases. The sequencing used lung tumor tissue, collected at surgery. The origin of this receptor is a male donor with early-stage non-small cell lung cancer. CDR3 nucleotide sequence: TGTGCCAGCAGCTTAGGGCAGGGGGCCAATTCACCCCTCCACTTT. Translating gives CASSLGQGANSPLHF.